This entry concerns a single TCR beta chain. The sample holds one count of this clone. The antigen it binds to is not known. Base qualities are not recorded, but no much larger clone differs from it by a single base. The source of the sample is a study of cytomegalovirus exposure and HLA in healthy donors (dated by TCRdb to 2016 to 2017). Notes on the research overall: An earlier analysis of approximately 600 of the donors reported 250 to 350 Gb of sequence data and roughly 110 million unique TCR beta sequences from 150 million to 200 million T cells. Alongside the repertoire data, information on donor age, sex, ethnicity and CMV serostatus was compiled. An earlier analysis of some 500 of the donors applied high-throughput TCR beta sequencing to assess whether each TCR beta V gene segment acted as functional or pseudogenic. In the later analysis, no new phenotypic data were used to find candidate immune exposures; instead, reliance was placed on TCR beta sequences and their occurrence across donors. The genetic ancestry cluster associated with self-reported Caucasian donors included 81% of the roughly 400 genotyped donors. Four to six DR-DQ haplotypes were handled as single units for association and clustering, since linkage in the cohort was strong. All discovery cohort repertoires had been generated using a single sequencing platform. Across approximately 420 genotyped donors of the cohort, an average of about 240,000 unique TCR beta nucleotide sequences per donor were sequenced, and around 20% of those sequences were non-productive. Approximately 300 gigabases of sequencing data and roughly 80 million unique TCR sequences made up an early release that covered approximately 620 HLA-typed donors. HLA typing covered class I and class II loci at four-digit resolution. Typing coverage differed by locus: A, B, C, DRB1 and DQB1 were typed in roughly 620-630 donors, DQA1 in roughly 510, DPA1 in around 610, and DPB1 in 450 to 490. To study patterns of TCR occurrence, a later analysis re-analyzed previously published TCR beta repertoires from 700 or so donors and added high-resolution HLA genotyping. The study aimed to test whether signatures of past pathogen exposure could be identified by cataloging public T cell receptors. In a later genetic analysis, genome-wide SNP genotypes for about 55% of the 666 donors were used, and that subset was treated as a discovery cohort. To predict cytomegalovirus infection status, the study combined high-throughput TCR immunosequencing, statistical association of individual TCRs with disease status, and machine learning. Besides the first cohort of some 670 subjects, a separate validation cohort made up of over 100 different subjects was used. The study used immunosequencing to profile the T cell repertoires of 670 or so subjects and linked those repertoires to cytomegalovirus serostatus. What the study reported, not specific to this receptor: Compared with equally common non-associated chains, HLA-associated TCR beta chains in a later analysis were more clonally expanded and had lower generation probabilities. In this cohort, only TCR beta chains were sequenced, and detectable features were limited by the absence of alpha or paired-chain data. A further reported finding was that TCR beta sequences accurately predicted the HLA-A and HLA-B alleles for most subjects in the first cohort. When HLA alleles, especially DR and DQ, strongly co-occurred, TCR associations were difficult to assign to individual alleles. Over 15 rarely observed V segments, including chromosome 9 orphons, were excluded from the earlier analysis of approximately 500 of the donors because counts were too low. CMV serostatus was the only immune exposure information available for the cohort. A cluster of highly shared sequence variants was judged likely to be a technical artifact of the sequencing pipeline. The study listed approximately 160 TCR beta chains as associated with cytomegalovirus. Most TCR sequences were seen in very few donors, while some public TCRs were found in many individuals. It was suggested by the authors that the approach could potentially be generalized to other disease states and immunological phenotypes. According to a later genetic analysis, donors in an Asian-associated ancestry cluster had fewer N-insertions in productive TCRs than the approximately 630-donor mean. Broadly in line with IMGT annotations, most TCR beta V segments showed up in productive rearrangements about 87% or about 30% of the time in an earlier analysis of approximately 640 of the donors. Because HLA typing was unavailable for some donors at each locus, only the typed subset was used in association tests. A later analysis reported that several top co-occurrence clusters appeared linked to parvovirus B19, influenza, CMV and Epstein-Barr virus. A later analysis associated about 17,000 TCR beta sequences with specific HLA alleles at a false discovery rate of 0.05. Cytomegalovirus status was reported to be diagnosed by the classifier with high specificity and sensitivity in both the original and validation cohorts. Because the 87-base-pair reads could not distinguish some IMGT-functional V segments, including TRBV6-2 and TRBV6-3, those segments were excluded. In a later analysis, the rate of TCR association differed among HLA loci, with DRB1 alleles having the most associated TCRs and HLA-C alleles having the fewest. A later genetic analysis associated a missense DCLRE1C variant with V-gene and J-gene trimming of TCR beta chains, and an independent cohort replicated the association. A few of the identified cytomegalovirus-associated TCR beta chains were confirmed in vitro to be specific for cytomegalovirus antigens. According to a later analysis, most CMV-associated TCR beta chains appeared to be HLA-restricted, and the HLA associations seemed to be driven largely by CMV exposure. Presence/absence analyses assumed roughly uniform sequencing depth across donors, an assumption that may not hold. Linkage disequilibrium might explain the correlated functional status among segregating V segments, but an unknown experimental factor could not be excluded.

In total, fewer than 750 healthy bone marrow donors made up the cohort. All cohort members were sampled while nominally healthy, although unrecorded immune exposures were likely present. The donor tested CMV seronegative and was one of the 352 seronegative cohort members. A peripheral blood sample was provided by each donor, and peripheral blood mononuclear cells were used for TCR beta sequencing. Genomic DNA extraction from the blood cell samples was performed with the Qiagen DNeasy Blood Extraction Kit. CDR1 and CDR2 are drawn from the germline V gene: SGDLS, YYNGEE. The CDR3, cysteine through phenylalanine, is 15 amino acids long. Solely the CDR3 DNA is kept, with 45 bases framed from the first base. V and J lose 0 bases and 4 bases, and a span of 10 bases separates them. Library preparation employed the immunoSEQ multiplex PCR assay. For the multiplex PCR, a mixture combining 60 forward primers for TCR Vbeta segments and 13 reverse primers for TCR Jbeta segments was used. A multiplex PCR assay on genomic DNA amplified the CDR3 region of rearranged TCR beta genes. The amplified TCR beta libraries were sequenced on the Illumina HiSeq System as 87-base-pair reads. As for how the authors treated the data: Across the roughly 600 repertoires, a later analysis counted around 80 million unique TCR beta chains, 9 million to 14 million of which were shared by at least two donors. Raw reads were error-corrected and collapsed into unique sequences with a nearest-neighbor algorithm that merged closely related sequences to remove PCR and sequencing errors. Alignment of CDR3 sequences to IMGT reference sequences was used to assign V, D and J gene segments. For a sequence to be retained, a match of at least six nucleotides was required to both a V gene segment and a J gene segment. A rearrangement counted as productive if the CDR3 had no stop codons and remained in frame with V and J, and every other rearrangement counted as non-productive. CDR3 was defined by IMGT convention, running from the second conserved V-encoded cysteine to the conserved J-encoded phenylalanine. The earlier analysis of 587 of the donors excluded sequences that lacked an unambiguous match to a single V gene segment. In an earlier analysis of 587 of the donors, a V segment was called functional when productive rearrangements were above 56.7%, and segregating when the standard deviation between donors exceeded 5%. To diagnose cytomegalovirus status from the catalog of TCR beta chain sequences, a statistical classification framework was built. In a later analysis, TCR nucleotide sequences were compared against IMGT/GENE-DB human TR gene sequences so that V and J genes could be assigned. Using the TCRdist pipeline, a later analysis assigned CDR3 sequences along with most-parsimonious VDJ recombination scenarios. In a later analysis, each TCR beta chain was defined by its CDR3 amino acid sequence together with its V-gene family, and reads lacking a unique V-gene family were excluded. In a later analysis, fewer than 650 highly shared, low-generation-probability nucleotide sequences were removed to address suspected cross-contamination and a sequencing artifact. For each public chain, a later analysis derived a clonal expansion index from normalized ranks of inferred template counts within each repertoire. A later analysis computed generation probabilities with a VDJ recombination model fitted to out-of-frame rearrangements, and checked the results against IGoR. Hypergeometric tests were used in a later analysis to score TCR-TCR, TCR-HLA and TCR-CMV co-occurrence, with a repertoire-size bias correction applied to the TCR pairs. In a later analysis, false discovery rates were estimated by permuting HLA or CMV assignments 20 times. In a later analysis, co-occurring TCRs were grouped with DBSCAN, and TCRdist sequence similarity was added when clustering was performed within HLA-allele-positive subsets. Repertoires with fewer than 30,000 or more than 120,000 public chains were left out of co-occurrence clustering, as were several repertoires with anomalous nucleotide sharing. Entries here come from immuneACCESS through TCRdb and include only in-frame sequences with V and J called. Some clones fail to appear in such tables; in the studies checked, an unresolved V gene covers under half of the shortfall, and the cause of the remainder is unknown. D and trimming come from the DNA, and the V and J calls and clone size come from that table. The sample profile shows roughly 180,000 clones; almost 85% of them were found once. 0.25% to 0.3% of the sample rests with the top ten.

This TCR derives from a boy younger than 18 in good health and CMV-seronegative. Sequenced material: PBMCs. The sequence links TRBV9 to TRBJ2-2, and TRBD1 may be the D gene, going by 5 matching bases. In nucleotides, the sequence is TGTGCCAGCAGCGTAGGGAGCCAGGGCACCGGGGAGCTGTTTTTT. It is translated as CASSVGSQGTGELFF.